This T cell receptor beta chain was identified in a study of shared clonotypes between healthy human individuals. Notes on the study in general: There were few donors, and this limited the genetic and exposure-history diversity represented. Non-shared clonotypes had lower generation probabilities than those shared by all four donors.

In the authors' methods: ImmunoSEQ output lacked quality scores and full-length reads, limiting matched filtering. Clones were read by immunoSEQ multiplex PCR, and TCRdb kept only the in-frame ones, dropping some. V and J calls and clone size come straight from that table; D and trimming were deduced from the DNA. The sample carries 2 million to 3 million clones, over 85% recorded once. Concerning this clone itself: Its target is not known.

Sequencing was done on a sample of naive CD4+ T cells from PBMCs. Subset noted: CD45RA+ positively selected. This TCR derives from a man between 18 and 35 years old in good health. Some clones in this sample may be carry-over from other donors' samples.

The chain's CDR3 is CASSPLRASSGNTIYF. The CDR3 DNA reads TGTGCCAGCAGTCCCCTTAGGGCGAGCTCTGGAAACACCATATATTTT. This chain joins TRBV6-6 and TRBJ1-3; D call uncertain. Germline CDR1 MNHNY, CDR2 SVGAGI (reference sequence). The V end lost 5 bases, the J end lost 0 bases, and 14 bases lay between the germline ends. The CDR3 totals 16 residues.